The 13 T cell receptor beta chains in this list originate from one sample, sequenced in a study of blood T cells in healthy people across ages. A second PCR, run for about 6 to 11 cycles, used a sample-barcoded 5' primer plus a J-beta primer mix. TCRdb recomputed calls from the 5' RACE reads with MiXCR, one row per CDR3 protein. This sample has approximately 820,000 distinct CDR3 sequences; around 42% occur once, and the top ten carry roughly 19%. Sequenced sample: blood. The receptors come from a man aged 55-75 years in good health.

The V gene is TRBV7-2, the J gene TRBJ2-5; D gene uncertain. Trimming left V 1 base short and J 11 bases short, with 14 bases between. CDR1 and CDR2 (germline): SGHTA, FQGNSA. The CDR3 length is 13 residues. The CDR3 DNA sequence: TGTGCCAGCAGCTTAGTGGGTGGACCGGAGCAGTACTTC. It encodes CASSLVGGPEQYF.

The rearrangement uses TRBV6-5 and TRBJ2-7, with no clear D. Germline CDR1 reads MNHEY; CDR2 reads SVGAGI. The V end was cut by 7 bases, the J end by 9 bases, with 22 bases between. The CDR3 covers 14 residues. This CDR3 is CASKSCGASSTQYF. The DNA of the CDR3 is TGTGCCAGCAAATCCTGCGGTGCCTCGTCAACGCAGTACTTC.

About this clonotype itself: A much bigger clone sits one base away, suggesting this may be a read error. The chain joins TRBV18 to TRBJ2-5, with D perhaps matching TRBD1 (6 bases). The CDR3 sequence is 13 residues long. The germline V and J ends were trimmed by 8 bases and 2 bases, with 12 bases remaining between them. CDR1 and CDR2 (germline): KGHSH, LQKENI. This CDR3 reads CASPQGRQETQYF. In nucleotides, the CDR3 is TGTGCCAGCCCACAGGGCAGACAAGAGACCCAGTACTTC.

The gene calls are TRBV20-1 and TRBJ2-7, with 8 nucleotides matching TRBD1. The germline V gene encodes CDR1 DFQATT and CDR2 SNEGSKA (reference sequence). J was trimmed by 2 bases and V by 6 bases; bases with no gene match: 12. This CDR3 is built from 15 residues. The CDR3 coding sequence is TGCAGTGCCCCGGACCAGGGGGCCTACACCTACGAGCAGTACTTC. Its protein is CSAPDQGAYTYEQYF.

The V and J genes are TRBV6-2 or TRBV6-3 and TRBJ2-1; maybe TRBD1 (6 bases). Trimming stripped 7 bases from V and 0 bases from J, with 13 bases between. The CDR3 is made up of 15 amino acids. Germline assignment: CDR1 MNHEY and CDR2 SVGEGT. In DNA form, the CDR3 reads TGTGCCAGCACCGATACAGGGAGCTCCTACAATGAGCAGTTCTTC. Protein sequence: CASTDTGSSYNEQFF.

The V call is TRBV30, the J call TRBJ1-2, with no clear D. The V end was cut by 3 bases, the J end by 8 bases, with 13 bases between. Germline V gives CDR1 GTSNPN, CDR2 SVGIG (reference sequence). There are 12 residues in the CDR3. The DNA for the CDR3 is TGTGCCTGGAGAGTCAGCCTTAAGGGCTACACCTTC. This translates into CAWRVSLKGYTF.

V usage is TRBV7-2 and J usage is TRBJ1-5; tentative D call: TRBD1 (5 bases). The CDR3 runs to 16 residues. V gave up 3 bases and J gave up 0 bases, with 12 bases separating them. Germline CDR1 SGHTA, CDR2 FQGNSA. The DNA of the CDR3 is TGTGCCAGCAGCTTTCTGGCGACAGCTAGCAATCAGCCCCAGCATTTT. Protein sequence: CASSFLATASNQPQHF.

CDR3 sequence: CATHTSGSYEQYF. CDR3 DNA: TGCGCCACACACACTAGCGGCTCCTACGAGCAGTACTTC. V usage is TRBV10-2 and J usage is TRBJ2-7, with 8 bases identical to TRBD2. Germline CDR1 reads WSHSY; CDR2 reads SAAADI. Germline trimming cut 10 bases from V and 0 bases from J; bases unmatched to any gene: 5. The CDR3 loop spans 13 amino acids.

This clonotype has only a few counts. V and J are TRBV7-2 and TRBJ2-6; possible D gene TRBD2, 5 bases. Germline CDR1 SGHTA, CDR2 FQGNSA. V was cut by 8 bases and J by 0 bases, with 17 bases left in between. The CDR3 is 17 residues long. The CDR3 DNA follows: TGTGCCAGCCCCACGGTCGTGAGGGACTCTGGGGCCAACGTCCTGACTTTC. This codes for CASPTVVRDSGANVLTF.

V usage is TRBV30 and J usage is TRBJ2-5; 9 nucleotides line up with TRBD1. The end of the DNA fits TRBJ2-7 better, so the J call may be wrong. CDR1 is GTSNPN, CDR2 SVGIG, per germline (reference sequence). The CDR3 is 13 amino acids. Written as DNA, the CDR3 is TGTGCCTGGGAGGTAGGACAGGGGTACGAGCAGTACTTC. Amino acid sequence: CAWEVGQGYEQYF.

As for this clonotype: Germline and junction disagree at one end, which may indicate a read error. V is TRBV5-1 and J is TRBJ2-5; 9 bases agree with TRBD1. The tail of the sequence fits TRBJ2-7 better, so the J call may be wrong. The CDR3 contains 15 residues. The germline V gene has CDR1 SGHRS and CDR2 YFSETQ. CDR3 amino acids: CASSPPQGALDEQYF. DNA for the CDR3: TGTGCCAGCAGCCCGCCACAGGGGGCACTCGACGAGCAGTACTTC.

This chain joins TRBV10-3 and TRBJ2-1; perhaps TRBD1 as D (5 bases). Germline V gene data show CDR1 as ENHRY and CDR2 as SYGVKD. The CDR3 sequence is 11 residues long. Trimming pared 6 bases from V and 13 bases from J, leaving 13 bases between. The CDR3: CAIRGRVEQFF. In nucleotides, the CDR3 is TGTGCCATCAGGGGCAGGGTAGAACAGTTCTTC.

DNA for the CDR3: TGCAGTGCTAGAGTCCAGGGACTAGCGGGGGGGCATACCGCATTCGGAGAGACCCAGTACTTC. Amino acids: CSARVQGLAGGHTAFGETQYF. The chain joins TRBV20-1 to TRBJ2-5; 16 positions match TRBD2. Germline CDR1 and CDR2: DFQATT and SNEGSKA (reference sequence). Trimming took 1 base from V and 4 from J; bases not matched to a gene: 18. The CDR3 totals 21 residues.